This T cell receptor (beta chain) was obtained from a study of molecular identifiers for immune sequencing clone quantification. Study-wide findings and caveats: Jurkat TCR RNA from one cell was spiked into more than 800,000 naive cells, and it was reportedly detectable there. Clonotypes topping 20 RNA copies carried over 97% of effector molecules but under 1% of naive ones.

A single record per CDR3 protein comes from TCRdb applying MiXCR to the PCR reads. Here the sample spans some 320,000 distinct CDR3 sequences, about a fifth being singletons. Libraries for naive CD8 T cells, which were made from approximately 20,000 to 1,000,000 sorted cells, drew on 10%, 30% or 50% of the RNA. A CD8+CD4-CCR7+CD45RA+ phenotype served as the sorting definition for naive CD8 T cells. The CDR3 covers 17 residues. With regard to this clonotype: Antigen specificity is unknown.

V usage is TRBV21-1 and J usage is TRBJ1-1. TRBV21-1 is a recognized pseudogene. The sample comprised naive CD8+ T cells from blood, with Jurkat cell RNA spiked in. Documented subset: FACS-sorted CD8+CD4-CCR7+CD45RA+ naive T cells. The source of this sequence is a human donor in good health. Some libraries in this study had Jurkat cell RNA spiked in. The DNA for the CDR3 is TGTGCCAGCAGCAAAGTCTTAGGAGGGGATAAGGGGACTGAAGCTTTCTTT. Its translation: CASSKVLGGDKGTEAFF.